This T cell receptor (beta chain) was documented in a study of T cell clonality in common variable immunodeficiency. Patients and controls were mostly of Caucasian heritage. Germline V gene data show CDR1 as WNHNN and CDR2 as SYGVQD (reference sequence). CDR3 length: 17 residues. The V gene lost 0 bases and the J gene lost 2 bases, with 14 bases spanning the gap. The study, taken as a whole, reports: CVID subjects had higher TCRbeta clonality than healthy controls, most marked in about a third. The cause of increased CVID clonality remains unclear without subpopulation sequencing.

Equal genomic DNA amounts from CVID and control samples were sequenced. Clones were read by immunoSEQ multiplex PCR, and TCRdb kept only the in-frame ones, dropping some. The repertoire shows 30,000 to 35,000 clones, none seen only once; the top ten take about 4.5%. This clone was seen more than once but under ten times. Its antigen is not known. The sequence runs out 3 residues before the end of the CDR3; the remainder is reconstructed from the germline J gene. Source material: peripheral blood mononuclear cells. The chain couples TRBV10-1 to TRBJ2-1; tentatively, D is TRBD1 (6 bases). The clonotype was recovered from a person between 18 and 75 years old in good health. Incomplete CDR3 DNA: TGCGCCAGCAGTGAGTCCCGACAGGCGACAGCCTACAATGAG. Translated: CASSESRQATAYNE. In full, the CDR3 is CASSESRQATAYNEQFF.